This record concerns one TCR beta chain sequence. This clone has more than one count but fewer than ten. Its antigen specificity is not known. Nothing much larger sits one base from this clone, and base qualities are not available. Using the deep immunoSEQ assay, TCR CDR3 regions were amplified from genomic DNA by multiplex PCR. Extracted genomic DNA from each cell subset was spread evenly across all wells of several immunoSEQ 96-well plates, with each plate serving as a replicate. Each replicate PCR for sorted subsets received roughly 0.2 ug genomic DNA, equal to 28,000 or so T cell genomes. Purified libraries were measured with a Qubit 3.0 fluorometer, size-checked on a Bioanalyzer 2100, and measured again with the KAPA Library Quantification kit. Every immunoSEQ 96-well plate was sequenced on a separate single-read 150-cycle Illumina NextSeq 550 flow cell. On the study's bioinformatics: Because the immunoSEQ output included only junctional sequences and no quality scores, the filtering could not be the same as the filtering used for full-length reads. Sequences were annotated with PyIR, a Python wrapper for IgBLAST v1.9, using IMGT germline references to assign V/J genes and CDR3. Reads were removed for weak V/J assignments (E-value above 1e-6), missing CDR3, stop codons, out-of-frame junctions, or ambiguous translated residues. V3J clonotypes were defined by identical inferred V gene, J gene, and CDR3 amino acid sequence. The percentage overlap between two repertoires was calculated by dividing the number of shared unique clonotypes by the size of the smaller repertoire. Repertoire richness was assessed with RTK rarefaction, the Chao1 estimator, and Recon v2.1 estimates of unobserved clonotypes. For all TCRbeta clonotypes obtained by the gDNA method from four donors, generation probabilities were computed with OLGA. The table was pulled from immuneACCESS by TCRdb, which kept in-frame rearrangements only. Such tables lose some clones; where checked, under half of the loss comes from unresolved V genes, and the rest has no known cause. Clone size and the V and J calls come from that table; the DNA yielded D and trimming. Here the sample has just over 2,000,000 clones; approximately 95% occur a single time. The top ten clones comprise roughly 1% of the sample.

This sample was taken from a study of shared clonotypes between healthy human individuals (dated by TCRdb to the early 2020s). The study in broad terms: A few men and a couple of women, aged 18 to 49 years, made up the cohort. Per donor, leukapheresis produced somewhere between about 0.8 and 9.5 billion PBMCs. To estimate repertoire size and how much clonotypes are shared between individuals, the study performed deep sequencing of blood TCR repertoires from about five healthy adults. Different laboratories and diverse techniques were used to prepare libraries and sequence TCR repertoires, to increase sequencing depth and limit assay-specific biases. For each donor, three plates each were used for CD4 naive and CD4 memory, two plates were used for CD8 naive, and one plate was used for CD8 memory.

General conclusions and limits of the study: When a few donors were compared, the shared fraction of clonotypes was approximately 5% for naive CD4, 3.5% to 4% for naive CD8, about 2.4% for memory CD4, and about 0.36% for memory CD8. Because the study included only a small number of donors, the genetic and exposure-history diversity represented was limited. Incomplete sequencing was indicated by rarefaction of sorted-subset datasets, despite the large sequencing depth. Estimated clonotype richness was generally larger for naive than for memory subsets. Clonotypes shared by all four sorted-subset donors showed higher generation probabilities than non-shared clonotypes. Based on pairwise subsampling, the degree of clonotype sharing among donors was expected to be affected by sequencing depth. Sampling was limited to blood, and TCR repertoires in tissue likely differ from TCR repertoires in blood.

V and J are trimmed by 5 bases and 1 base, and the gene matches miss 3 bases of the junction. The CDR3 measures 14 amino acids from cysteine to phenylalanine. CDR3 DNA is the only sequence kept; it has 42 bases, read in frame from the first base. Taken from the germline V gene, the CDR1 and CDR2 loops are MNHEY and SVGAGI. CD8 naive samples consisted of CD45RO-negative cells that were positively selected for CCR7, yielding a CD45RA+CCR7+ population without TemRA cells. The donors were healthy, HIV-negative adults who had no recently reported acute infections or vaccinations. Only Caucasian adults living in Nashville, Tennessee, USA were represented among the donors. Blood was obtained by leukapheresis, after which PBMCs were separated by Ficoll-Histopaque density gradient centrifugation and cryopreserved in liquid nitrogen vapor phase. Purity and quantity of every magnetically sorted T cell population were checked by analytical flow cytometry. Genomic DNA was isolated from every sorted fraction and measured by UV absorbance on a Nanodrop 2000c.

The material sequenced was naive CD8+ T cells sorted from blood. The meaning of the sample's cell subset or site label: CD45RA+CCR7+. The source of this sequence is a man aged 18-30 years in good health. Here the chain combines TRBV6-5 and TRBJ1-1; 8 bases in between match TRBD1. The CDR3 corresponds to CASSETGENTEAFF. The nucleotide sequence is TGTGCCAGCAGTGAGACAGGGGAGAACACTGAAGCTTTCTTT.